This TCR beta chain emerged from a study of cytomegalovirus exposure and HLA in healthy donors. Vbeta (60) and Jbeta (13) primers were used in the PCR. As originally analysed: In a later analysis, the count reached 75 million to 90 million unique TCR beta chains, with 10 million to 11 million shared. The repertoire was sequenced with immunoSEQ multiplex PCR; TCRdb's copy has only in-frame clones and lacks some. V and J calls and clone size come straight from that table; D and trimming were deduced from the DNA. This table holds 120,000 to 150,000 clones, more than 70% found once. The CDR3 has 13 amino acids. Germline assignment: CDR1 SGHVS and CDR2 FNYEAQ. After removal of 5 bases from V and 4 bases from J, the junction contained 5 bases not matched to a gene.

The origin of this receptor is a woman aged 45-59 years in good health and CMV-seronegative. Sequenced: PBMCs. The chain recombines TRBV7-6 with TRBJ2-7, with 7 bases matching TRBD1. The CDR3 DNA sequence: TGTGCCAGCAGCGCCGGGACAGCGTACGAGCAGTACTTC. Encoded protein: CASSAGTAYEQYF.